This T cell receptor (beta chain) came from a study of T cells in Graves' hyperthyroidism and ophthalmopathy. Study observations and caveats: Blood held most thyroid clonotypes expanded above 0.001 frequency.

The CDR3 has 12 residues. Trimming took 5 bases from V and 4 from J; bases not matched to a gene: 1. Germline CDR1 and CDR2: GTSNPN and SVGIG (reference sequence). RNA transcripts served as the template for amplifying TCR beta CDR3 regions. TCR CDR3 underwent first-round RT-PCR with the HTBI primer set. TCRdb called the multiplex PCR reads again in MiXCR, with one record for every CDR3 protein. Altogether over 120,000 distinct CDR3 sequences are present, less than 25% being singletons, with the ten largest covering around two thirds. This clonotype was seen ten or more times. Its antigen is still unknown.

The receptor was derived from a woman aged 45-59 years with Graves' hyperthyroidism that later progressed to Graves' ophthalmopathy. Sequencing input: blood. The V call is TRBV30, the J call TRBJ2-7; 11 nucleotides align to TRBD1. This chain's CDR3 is CAWGDRGYEQYF. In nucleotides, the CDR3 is TGTGCCTGGGGGGACAGGGGGTACGAGCAGTACTTC.